This paragraph covers one T cell receptor beta chain sequence. Its specificity is not known. V was pared by 0 bases and J by 5 bases, with 8 bases between. Germline values: CDR1 ENHRY, CDR2 SYGVKD. The CDR3 covers 14 residues. The data belong to a study of T cells in Graves' hyperthyroidism and ophthalmopathy. Points from the study as a whole: Separation of ophthalmopathy from stable hyperthyroidism was achieved by a 13 V-J model.

The source material, RNA transcripts, was used to amplify TCR beta CDR3 regions. The TCR CDR3 was amplified in a first-round RT-PCR using the HTBI primer set. TCRdb reanalysed the multiplex PCR reads using MiXCR and keeps one entry per CDR3 protein. The sample holds around 350,000 distinct CDR3 sequences, over 10% seen once. Patients counted as stable if ophthalmopathy did not develop within 18 months. Thyroid ultrasound and orbital computed tomography, with clinical symptoms and serum thyroxine and TRAb, informed diagnoses. PBMCs were collected from a roughly 9.7 ml volume of fresh peripheral blood.

The V call is TRBV10-3, the J call TRBJ1-5, with D uncertain. This TCR came from a woman between 18 and 29 years old with Graves' hyperthyroidism. What was sequenced was blood. The CDR3 DNA reads as TGTGCCATCAGTGAGTCGGGATCCCATCAGCCCCAGCATTTT. Translated: CAISESGSHQPQHF.